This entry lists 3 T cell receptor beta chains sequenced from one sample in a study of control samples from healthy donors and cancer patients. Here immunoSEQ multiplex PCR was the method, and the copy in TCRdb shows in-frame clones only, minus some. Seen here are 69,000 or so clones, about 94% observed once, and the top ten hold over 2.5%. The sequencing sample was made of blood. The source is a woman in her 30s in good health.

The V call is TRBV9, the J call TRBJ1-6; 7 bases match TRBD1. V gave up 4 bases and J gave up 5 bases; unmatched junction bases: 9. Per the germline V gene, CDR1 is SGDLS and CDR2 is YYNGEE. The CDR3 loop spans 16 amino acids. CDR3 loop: CASSPTGARNNSPLHF. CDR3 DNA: TGTGCCAGCAGCCCTACAGGGGCCAGAAATAATTCACCCCTCCACTTT.

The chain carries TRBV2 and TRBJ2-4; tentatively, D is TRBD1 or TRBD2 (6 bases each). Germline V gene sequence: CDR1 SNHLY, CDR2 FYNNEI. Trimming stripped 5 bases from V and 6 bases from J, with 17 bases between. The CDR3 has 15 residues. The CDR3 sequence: CASSSNRDSLNIQYF. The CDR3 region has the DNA TGTGCCAGCAGTAGCAACAGGGACTCCCTAAACATTCAGTACTTC. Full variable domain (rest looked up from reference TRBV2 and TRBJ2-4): EPEVTQTPSHQVTQMGQEVILRCVPISNHLYFYWYRQILGQKVEFLVSFYNNEISEKSEIFDDQFSVERPDGSNFTLKIRSTKLEDSAMYFCASSSNRDSLNIQYFGAGTRLSVL.

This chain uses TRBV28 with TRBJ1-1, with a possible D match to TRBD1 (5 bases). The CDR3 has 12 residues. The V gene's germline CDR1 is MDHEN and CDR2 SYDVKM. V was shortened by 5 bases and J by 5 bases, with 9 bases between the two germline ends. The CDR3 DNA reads TGTGCCAGCAGTATGGGGGAGACTGAAGCTTTCTTT. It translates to CASSMGETEAFF.